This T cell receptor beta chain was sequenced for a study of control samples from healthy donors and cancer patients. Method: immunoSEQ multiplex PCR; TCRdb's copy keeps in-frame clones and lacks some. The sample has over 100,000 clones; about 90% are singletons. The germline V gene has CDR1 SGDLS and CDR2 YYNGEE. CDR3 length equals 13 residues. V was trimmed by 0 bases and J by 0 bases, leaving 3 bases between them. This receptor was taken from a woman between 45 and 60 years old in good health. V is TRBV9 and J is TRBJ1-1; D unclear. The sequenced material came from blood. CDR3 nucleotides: TGTGCCAGCAGCGTAGACATGAACACTGAAGCTTTCTTT. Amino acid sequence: CASSVDMNTEAFF. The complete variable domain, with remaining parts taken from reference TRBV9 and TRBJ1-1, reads DSGVTQTPKHLITATGQRVTLRCSPRSGDLSVYWYQQSLDQGLQFLIQYYNGEERAKGNILERFSAQQFPDLHSELNLSSLELGDSALYFCASSVDMNTEAFFGQGTRLTVV.